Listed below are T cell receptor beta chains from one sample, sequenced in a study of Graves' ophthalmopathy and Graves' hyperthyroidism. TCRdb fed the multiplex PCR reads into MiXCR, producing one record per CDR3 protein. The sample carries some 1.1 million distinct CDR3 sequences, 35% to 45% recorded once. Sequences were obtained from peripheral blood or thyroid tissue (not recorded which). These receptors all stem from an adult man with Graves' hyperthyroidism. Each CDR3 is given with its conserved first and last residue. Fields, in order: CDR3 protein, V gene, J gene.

cdr3_aa: CASSLVGQGWAFF; v_call: TRBV7-2; j_call: TRBJ1-1
cdr3_aa: CATSPTGGSNDDSWEKLFF; v_call: TRBV10-3; j_call: TRBJ1-4
cdr3_aa: CASPRWSFGPRAGYTEAFF; v_call: TRBV6-1; j_call: TRBJ1-1
cdr3_aa: CATGTATGELFF; v_call: TRBV10-2; j_call: TRBJ2-2
cdr3_aa: CASSGVRTETQYF; v_call: TRBV5-1; j_call: TRBJ2-5
cdr3_aa: CASWGGGGGNQPQHF; v_call: TRBV10-3; j_call: TRBJ1-5
cdr3_aa: CSVVWAQETQYF; v_call: TRBV29-1; j_call: TRBJ2-5
cdr3_aa: CASSEAPTGYEQYF; v_call: TRBV10-2; j_call: TRBJ2-7
cdr3_aa: CASSSFSGGAWIDTEAFF; v_call: TRBV7-9; j_call: TRBJ1-1
cdr3_aa: CASRRGQGGNTIYF; v_call: TRBV27; j_call: TRBJ1-3
cdr3_aa: CAWSVTASEAFF; v_call: TRBV30; j_call: TRBJ1-1
cdr3_aa: CASSDDGTTGELFF; v_call: TRBV6-5; j_call: TRBJ2-2
cdr3_aa: CASSYMKSSGANVLTF; v_call: TRBV6-5; j_call: TRBJ2-6
cdr3_aa: CAISTGGMIETQYF; v_call: TRBV10-3; j_call: TRBJ2-5
cdr3_aa: CASSLRGQKGPGETQYF; v_call: TRBV12-3/TRBV12-4; j_call: TRBJ2-5
cdr3_aa: CASSFKPGPSNTGELFF; v_call: TRBV7-9; j_call: TRBJ2-2
cdr3_aa: CAAGVYNSPLHF; v_call: TRBV12-3/TRBV12-4; j_call: TRBJ1-6
cdr3_aa: CASSQDLGGRGYTF; v_call: TRBV3-1; j_call: TRBJ1-2
cdr3_aa: CASSLTGTVNYEQYF; v_call: TRBV7-2; j_call: TRBJ2-7
cdr3_aa: CASSLVQFQETQYF; v_call: TRBV7-8; j_call: TRBJ2-5
cdr3_aa: CSARDMAGDRYSPLHF; v_call: TRBV20-1; j_call: TRBJ1-6
cdr3_aa: CSARDLRTVETEAFF; v_call: TRBV20-1; j_call: TRBJ1-1
cdr3_aa: CAISPAGVNQPQHF; v_call: TRBV10-3; j_call: TRBJ1-5
cdr3_aa: CASSRNWDEAFF; v_call: TRBV5-6; j_call: TRBJ1-1
cdr3_aa: CASSFSGSSGNTIYF; v_call: TRBV7-3; j_call: TRBJ1-3
cdr3_aa: CASSVVEGYGYTF; v_call: TRBV9; j_call: TRBJ1-2
cdr3_aa: CASSDRGVDTGELFF; v_call: TRBV9; j_call: TRBJ2-2
cdr3_aa: CATERDRGQGYTF; v_call: TRBV15; j_call: TRBJ1-2
cdr3_aa: CASSFDRGYEQYF; v_call: TRBV7-9; j_call: TRBJ2-7
cdr3_aa: CASSLAAVQGNQPQHF; v_call: TRBV7-9; j_call: TRBJ1-5
cdr3_aa: CASSEGRVEYEQYF; v_call: TRBV2; j_call: TRBJ2-7
cdr3_aa: CASSVTAGEGGYTF; v_call: TRBV11-1; j_call: TRBJ1-2
cdr3_aa: CASSYSFSWSRNSPLHF; v_call: TRBV7-2; j_call: TRBJ1-6
cdr3_aa: CASSFGRLSGKLFF; v_call: TRBV11-2; j_call: TRBJ1-4
cdr3_aa: CASSPRDRDAQYF; v_call: TRBV12-3/TRBV12-4; j_call: TRBJ2-5
cdr3_aa: CATSRDQGSTGELFF; v_call: TRBV15; j_call: TRBJ2-2
cdr3_aa: CAISDLRMNYEQYF; v_call: TRBV10-3; j_call: TRBJ2-7
cdr3_aa: CATQPPGPDSPLHF; v_call: TRBV15; j_call: TRBJ1-6
cdr3_aa: CASSAWDRAEGNYEQYF; v_call: TRBV9; j_call: TRBJ2-7
cdr3_aa: CASSIIGGNQPQHF; v_call: TRBV19; j_call: TRBJ1-5
cdr3_aa: CASSLAGGGRSYEQYF; v_call: TRBV7-9; j_call: TRBJ2-7
cdr3_aa: CASSRGNRQETQYF; v_call: TRBV7-2; j_call: TRBJ2-5
cdr3_aa: CAIRQGLGRTYEQYF; v_call: TRBV10-3; j_call: TRBJ2-7
cdr3_aa: CASGKYGAGETQYF; v_call: TRBV7-7; j_call: TRBJ2-5
cdr3_aa: CSVWDRGLRLNTEAFF; v_call: TRBV29-1; j_call: TRBJ1-1
cdr3_aa: CASSPHRLTEAFF; v_call: TRBV4-1; j_call: TRBJ1-1
cdr3_aa: CASSLRTGGFNQPQHF; v_call: TRBV12-3/TRBV12-4; j_call: TRBJ1-5
cdr3_aa: CASSLTSGGPGPQYF; v_call: TRBV7-2; j_call: TRBJ2-5
cdr3_aa: CASSQAGRENTEAFF; v_call: TRBV3-1; j_call: TRBJ1-1
cdr3_aa: CSAINTAGGPRETQYF; v_call: TRBV20-1; j_call: TRBJ2-5
cdr3_aa: CASSEPGMETQYF; v_call: TRBV2; j_call: TRBJ2-5
cdr3_aa: CSIRQGVDQETQYF; v_call: TRBV29-1; j_call: TRBJ2-5
cdr3_aa: CASSPRVGPNSGNTIYF; v_call: TRBV7-3; j_call: TRBJ1-3
cdr3_aa: CASTTDDRDRETQYF; v_call: TRBV2; j_call: TRBJ2-5
cdr3_aa: CASSLIILVQTYGYTF; v_call: TRBV28; j_call: TRBJ1-2
cdr3_aa: CASSLSDSDLTPNEKLFF; v_call: TRBV7-9; j_call: TRBJ1-4
cdr3_aa: CASSSRDGKDTGELFF; v_call: TRBV7-9; j_call: TRBJ2-2
cdr3_aa: CASGPGLSMETQYF; v_call: TRBV12-5; j_call: TRBJ2-5
cdr3_aa: CASSLDVKNTEAFF; v_call: TRBV5-1; j_call: TRBJ1-1
cdr3_aa: CASSSGWGEKLFF; v_call: TRBV7-9; j_call: TRBJ1-4